This is a list of T cell receptor beta chains from one sample in a study of blood T cells in healthy people across ages. TCRdb reprocessed the 5' RACE reads via MiXCR and lists one record per CDR3 protein. Of some 730,000 distinct CDR3 sequences listed, about 20% were seen once; the top ten hold roughly a fifth. Sequenced material: blood. The receptors derive from a man aged 65 to 85 in good health. The CDR3 runs from the conserved cysteine through the conserved F or W. D genes are given only for firm matches.

TRBV4-3	TRBD1	CASSQNRGDGYTF
TRBV27	TRBD1	CASSSDRGVFPKNIQYF
TRBV5-1	-	CASNRDPHNTEAFF
TRBV21-1	-	CASSNGDGELFF
TRBV7-9	-	CASSLSVRGAMIGF
TRBV18	-	CASSPLGVSTDTQYF
TRBV5-5	TRBD1	CASSTGQGRYEQYF
TRBV6-5	-	CASSYSGVIGYTF
TRBV29-1	-	CSVGYSRTGELFF
TRBV28	TRBD1	CASSLVILPGQGARNEQFF
TRBV27	-	CASSLSFHGEKLFF
TRBV5-1	TRBD1	CASSLAPTGGFGANVLTF
TRBV12-3/TRBV12-4	TRBD2	CASSLKLAGEETQYF
TRBV19	-	CASSTSYGRFRDNPSGANVLTF
TRBV15	TRBD1	CATSRTGDTEAFF
TRBV18	TRBD1	CASSPRDRGQPQHF
TRBV11-3	-	CASSRGYEAFF
TRBV28	-	CASSPTTGKSTDTQYF
TRBV6-1	-	CASSEGLATDTQYF
TRBV7-6	TRBD1	CASSLASGGPWEQYF
TRBV27	-	CASSVKRSNYGYTF
TRBV20-1	TRBD1	CSASGTGGYNEQFF
TRBV10-2	-	CASSDFGGRSHEQYF
TRBV12-3/TRBV12-4	-	CASSQRMDSYEQYF